The T cell receptor (beta chain) described here comes from a study of T cell responses to AZD1222 COVID-19 vaccine. Broader study findings: Recipients of two AZD1222 doses showed rising Spike-specific TCR breadth and depth. Just six AZD1222 recipients were seropositive at baseline.

Here immunoSEQ multiplex PCR was the method, and the copy in TCRdb shows in-frame clones only, minus some. Among 150,000 to 180,000 clones listed, roughly 90% were seen once. With respect to this clone: The antigen is undetermined.

The ends were cut back, 8 bases at V and 7 bases at J, with 12 bases in the middle. Per the germline V gene, CDR1 is LNHDA and CDR2 is SQIVND (reference sequence). The CDR3 is 12 amino acids. This material consisted of peripheral blood, taken on day 0 of MenACWY control vaccination. The clonotype originates from an adult in good health. The V and J genes are TRBV19 and TRBJ1-3; D not resolved. The CDR3 loop is CASGIPGNTIYF. The CDR3 DNA follows: TGTGCCAGTGGGATTCCCGGGAACACCATATATTTT.